This T cell receptor beta chain derives from a study of CD8+CD57+ T cells in acquired aplastic anemia. Background on the study: An average of roughly 3 ug of DNA was obtained from sorted CD4+ and CD8+ cells.

Patients chosen for sequencing had shown CD8+CD57+ cell expansion by flow cytometry. Blood was sampled before the patients had received any therapy. General study results and limits: Comparison of patients with controls identified 25 to 30 shared CD8+ CDR3 sequences.

Worth noting for this clonotype: The antigen is unknown.

The CDR3 totals 17 residues. V shed 3 bases and J 4 bases; nucleotides not matched to a gene: 6. CDR1 is LNHDA and CDR2 is SQIVND in the germline V gene (reference sequence). The template used for profiling TCR beta VDJ and CDR3 was genomic DNA. TCRdb passed the reads through MiXCR, listing each CDR3 protein once. The repertoire holds 450,000 to 600,000 distinct CDR3 sequences, with 25% to 40% as singletons. The J gene is TRBJ2-3, the V gene TRBV19; TRBD2 aligns across 14 bases. This TCR was recovered from a human donor with aplastic anemia. Sequenced: sorted CD4+, CD8+, or CD8+CD57+ T cells (not recorded which) from PBMCs. CDR3 protein: CASSMTSGGARADTQYF. The CDR3 DNA follows: TGTGCCAGTAGTATGACTAGCGGGGGGGCAAGAGCAGATACGCAGTATTTT.